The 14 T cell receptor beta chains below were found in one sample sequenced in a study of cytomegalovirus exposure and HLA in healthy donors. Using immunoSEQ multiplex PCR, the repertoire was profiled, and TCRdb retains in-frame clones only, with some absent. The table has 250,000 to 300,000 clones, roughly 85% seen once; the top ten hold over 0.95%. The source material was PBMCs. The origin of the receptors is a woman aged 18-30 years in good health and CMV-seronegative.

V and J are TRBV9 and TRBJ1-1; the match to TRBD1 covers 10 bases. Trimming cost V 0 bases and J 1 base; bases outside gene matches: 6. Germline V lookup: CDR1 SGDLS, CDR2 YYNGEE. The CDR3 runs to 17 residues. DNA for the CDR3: TGTGCCAGCAGCGTAGAGACAGGGGGCCTCCCGAACACTGAAGCTTTCTTT. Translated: CASSVETGGLPNTEAFF.

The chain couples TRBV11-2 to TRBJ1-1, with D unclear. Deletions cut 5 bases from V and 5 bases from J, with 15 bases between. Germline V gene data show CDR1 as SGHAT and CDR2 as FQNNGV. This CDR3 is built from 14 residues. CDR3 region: CASSPINWETEAFF. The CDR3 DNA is TGTGCCAGCAGCCCGATTAACTGGGAGACTGAAGCTTTCTTT.

As DNA, the CDR3 is TGTGCCAGCAGCGGAAGGGCACCAGGGTCCTACGAGCAGTACTTC. Its translation is CASSGRAPGSYEQYF. This sequence joins TRBV9 and TRBJ2-7; D may be TRBD1 (5 bases). The CDR3 consists of 15 residues. Germline V gene lookup returns CDR1 SGDLS and CDR2 YYNGEE. V was shortened by 3 bases and J by 1 base, with 14 bases between the two germline ends.

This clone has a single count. The CDR3 nucleotides read TGTGCCTGGGGGACAGGGAACGAGCAGTACTTC. This sequence encodes CAWGTGNEQYF. The rearrangement uses TRBV30 and TRBJ2-7, with 9 bases lining up with TRBD1. This CDR3 comprises 11 residues. The V and J ends lost 5 bases and 5 bases, in that order; junction bases with no gene match: 1. The germline gives CDR1 GTSNPN, CDR2 SVGIG (reference sequence). Complete variable domain (other parts from reference TRBV30 and TRBJ2-7): SQTIHQWPATLVQPVGSPLSLECTVEGTSNPNLYWYRQAAGRGLQLLFYSVGIGQISSEVPQNLSASRPQDRQFILSSKKLLLSDSGFYLCAWGTGNEQYFGPGTRLTVT.

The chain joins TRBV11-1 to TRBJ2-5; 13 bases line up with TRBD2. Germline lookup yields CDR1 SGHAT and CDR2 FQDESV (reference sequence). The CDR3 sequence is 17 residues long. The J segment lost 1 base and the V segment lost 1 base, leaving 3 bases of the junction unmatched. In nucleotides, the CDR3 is TGTGCCAGCAGCTTAGGACTAGCGGGGGGATTCCAAGAGACCCAGTACTTC. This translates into CASSLGLAGGFQETQYF.

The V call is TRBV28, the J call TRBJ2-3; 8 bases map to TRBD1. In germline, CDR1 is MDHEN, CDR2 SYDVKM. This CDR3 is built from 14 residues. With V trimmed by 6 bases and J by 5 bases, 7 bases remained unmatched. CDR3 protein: CASRSQGAGDTQYF. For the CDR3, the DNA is TGTGCCAGCAGAAGCCAGGGGGCGGGAGATACGCAGTATTTT. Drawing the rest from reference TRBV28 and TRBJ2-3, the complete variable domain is DVKVTQSSRYLVKRTGEKVFLECVQDMDHENMFWYRQDPGLGLRLIYFSYDVKMKEKGDIPEGYSVSREKKERFSLILESASTNQTSMYLCASRSQGAGDTQYFGPGTRLTVL.

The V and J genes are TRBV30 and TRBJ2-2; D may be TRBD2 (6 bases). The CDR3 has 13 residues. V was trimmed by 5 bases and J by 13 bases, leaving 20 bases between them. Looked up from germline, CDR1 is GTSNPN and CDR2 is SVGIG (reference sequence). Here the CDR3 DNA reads TGTGCCTGGTCCCTGGGACTCGGTGGCCCGCTGTTTTTT. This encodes CAWSLGLGGPLFF. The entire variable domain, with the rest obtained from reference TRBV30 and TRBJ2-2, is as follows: SQTIHQWPATLVQPVGSPLSLECTVEGTSNPNLYWYRQAAGRGLQLLFYSVGIGQISSEVPQNLSASRPQDRQFILSSKKLLLSDSGFYLCAWSLGLGGPLFFGEGSRLTVL.

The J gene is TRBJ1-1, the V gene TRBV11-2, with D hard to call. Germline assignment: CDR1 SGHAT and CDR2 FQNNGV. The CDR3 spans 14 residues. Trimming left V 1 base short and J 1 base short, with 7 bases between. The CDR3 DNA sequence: TGTGCCAGCAGCTTAGCTCGGGGGAACACTGAAGCTTTCTTT. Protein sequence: CASSLARGNTEAFF.

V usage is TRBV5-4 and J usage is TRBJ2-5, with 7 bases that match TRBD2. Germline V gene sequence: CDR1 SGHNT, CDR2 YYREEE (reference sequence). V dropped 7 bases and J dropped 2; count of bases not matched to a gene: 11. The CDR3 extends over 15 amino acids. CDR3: CASRRASGSQETQYF. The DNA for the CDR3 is TGTGCCAGCCGCAGGGCTAGCGGAAGTCAAGAGACCCAGTACTTC.

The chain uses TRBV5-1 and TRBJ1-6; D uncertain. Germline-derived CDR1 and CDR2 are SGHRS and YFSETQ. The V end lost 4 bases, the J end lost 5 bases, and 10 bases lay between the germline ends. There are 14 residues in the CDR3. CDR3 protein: CASSVGVDNSPLHF. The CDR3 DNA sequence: TGCGCCAGCAGCGTCGGGGTAGATAATTCACCCCTCCACTTT.

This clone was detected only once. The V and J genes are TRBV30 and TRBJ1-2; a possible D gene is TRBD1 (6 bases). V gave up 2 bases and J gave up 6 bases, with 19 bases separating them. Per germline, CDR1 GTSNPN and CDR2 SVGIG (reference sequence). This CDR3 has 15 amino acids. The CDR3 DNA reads TGTGCCTGGAGTCTAGAAACCGGGACACGGGATGGCTACACCTTC. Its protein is CAWSLETGTRDGYTF.

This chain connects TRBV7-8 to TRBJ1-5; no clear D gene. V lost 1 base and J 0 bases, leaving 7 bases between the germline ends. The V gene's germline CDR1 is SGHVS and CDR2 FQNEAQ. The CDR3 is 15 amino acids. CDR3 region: CASSLGRNSNQPQHF. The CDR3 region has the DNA TGTGCCAGCAGCTTAGGCAGGAATAGCAATCAGCCCCAGCATTTT.

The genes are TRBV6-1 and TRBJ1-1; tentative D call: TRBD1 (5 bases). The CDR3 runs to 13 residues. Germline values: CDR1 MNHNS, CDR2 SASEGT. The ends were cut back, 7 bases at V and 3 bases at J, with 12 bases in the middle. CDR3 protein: CASIVDSHTEAFF. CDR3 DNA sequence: TGTGCCAGCATTGTTGACAGTCACACTGAAGCTTTCTTT.

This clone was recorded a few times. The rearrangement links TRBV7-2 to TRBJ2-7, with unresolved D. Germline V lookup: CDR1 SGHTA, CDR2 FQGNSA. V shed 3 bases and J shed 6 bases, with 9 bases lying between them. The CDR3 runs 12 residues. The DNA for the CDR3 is TGTGCCAGCAGCTTCCCGCCGAGCGAGCAGTACTTC. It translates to CASSFPPSEQYF.